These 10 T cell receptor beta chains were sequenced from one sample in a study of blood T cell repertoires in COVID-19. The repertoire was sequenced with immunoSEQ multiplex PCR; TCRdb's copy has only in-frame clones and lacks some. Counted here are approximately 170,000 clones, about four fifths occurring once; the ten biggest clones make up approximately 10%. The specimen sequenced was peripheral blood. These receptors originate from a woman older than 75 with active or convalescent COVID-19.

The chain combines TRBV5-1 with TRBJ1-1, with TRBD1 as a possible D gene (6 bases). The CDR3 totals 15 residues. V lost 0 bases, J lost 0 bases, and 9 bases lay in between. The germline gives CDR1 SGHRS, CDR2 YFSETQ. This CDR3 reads CASSLAGHMNTEAFF. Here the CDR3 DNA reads TGCGCCAGCAGCTTGGCGGGACATATGAACACTGAAGCTTTCTTT.

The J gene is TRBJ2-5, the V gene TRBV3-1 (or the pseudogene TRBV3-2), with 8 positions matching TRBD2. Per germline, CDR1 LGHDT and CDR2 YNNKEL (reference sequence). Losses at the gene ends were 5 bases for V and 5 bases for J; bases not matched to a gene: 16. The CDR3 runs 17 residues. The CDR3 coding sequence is TGTGCCAGCAGCTATCTCCGAACTAGCGGCGAGGGGGAGACCCAGTACTTC. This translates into CASSYLRTSGEGETQYF.

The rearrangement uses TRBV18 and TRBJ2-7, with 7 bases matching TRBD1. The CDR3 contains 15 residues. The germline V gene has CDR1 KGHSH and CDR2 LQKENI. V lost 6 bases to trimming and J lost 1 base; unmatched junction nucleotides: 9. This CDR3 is CASSRPGQTSYEQYF. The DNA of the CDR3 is TGTGCCAGCTCGCGACCGGGACAGACATCCTACGAGCAGTACTTC.

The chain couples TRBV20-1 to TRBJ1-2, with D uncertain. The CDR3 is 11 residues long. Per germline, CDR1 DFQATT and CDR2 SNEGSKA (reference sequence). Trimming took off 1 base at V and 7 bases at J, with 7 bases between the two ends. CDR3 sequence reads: CSARVLRGYTF. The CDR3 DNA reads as TGCAGTGCTAGAGTCTTGCGTGGCTACACCTTC.

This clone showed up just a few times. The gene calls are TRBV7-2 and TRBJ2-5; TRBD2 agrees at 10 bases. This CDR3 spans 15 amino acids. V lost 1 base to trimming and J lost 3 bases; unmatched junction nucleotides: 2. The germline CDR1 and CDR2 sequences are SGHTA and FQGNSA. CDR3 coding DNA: TGTGCCAGCAGCTTAGATGGGACTAGCGAAGAGACCCAGTACTTC. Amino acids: CASSLDGTSEETQYF.

This chain's CDR3 is CAIRTGQGGAEKLFF. The CDR3 nucleotides read TGTGCCATCAGGACCGGACAGGGAGGGGCTGAAAAACTGTTTTTT. The chain has TRBV10-3 and TRBJ1-4, with 8 bases lining up with TRBD1. CDR1 and CDR2 from the germline V gene are ENHRY and SYGVKD. Germline trimming cut 6 bases from V and 7 bases from J; bases unmatched to any gene: 10. The CDR3 has 15 residues.

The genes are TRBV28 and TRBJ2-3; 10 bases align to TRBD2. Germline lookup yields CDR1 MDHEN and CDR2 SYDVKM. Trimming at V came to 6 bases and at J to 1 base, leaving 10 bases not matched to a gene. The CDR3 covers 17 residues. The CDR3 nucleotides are TGTGCCAGCAGCCTAGGGAGCGGGAGGGCCGGCACAGATACGCAGTATTTT. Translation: CASSLGSGRAGTDTQYF. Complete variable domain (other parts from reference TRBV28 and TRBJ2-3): DVKVTQSSRYLVKRTGEKVFLECVQDMDHENMFWYRQDPGLGLRLIYFSYDVKMKEKGDIPEGYSVSREKKERFSLILESASTNQTSMYLCASSLGSGRAGTDTQYFGPGTRLTVL.

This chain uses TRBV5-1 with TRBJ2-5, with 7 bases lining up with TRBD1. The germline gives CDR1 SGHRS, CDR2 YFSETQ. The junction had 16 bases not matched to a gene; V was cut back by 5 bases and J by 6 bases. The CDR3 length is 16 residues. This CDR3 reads CASSRTGAGGPQTQYF. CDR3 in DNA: TGCGCCAGCAGTCGGACCGGGGCAGGGGGACCGCAGACCCAGTACTTC. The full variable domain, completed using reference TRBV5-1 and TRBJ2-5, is KAGVTQTPRYLIKTRGQQVTLSCSPISGHRSVSWYQQTPGQGLQFLFEYFSETQRNKGNFPGRFSGRQFSNSRSEMNVSTLELGDSALYLCASSRTGAGGPQTQYFGPGTRLLVL.

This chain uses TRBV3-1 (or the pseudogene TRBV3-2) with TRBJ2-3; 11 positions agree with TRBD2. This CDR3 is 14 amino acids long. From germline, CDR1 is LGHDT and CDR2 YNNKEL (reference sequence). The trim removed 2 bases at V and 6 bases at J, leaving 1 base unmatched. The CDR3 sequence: CASSQPSGRDTQYF. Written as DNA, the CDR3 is TGTGCCAGCAGCCAACCTAGCGGGAGGGATACGCAGTATTTT.

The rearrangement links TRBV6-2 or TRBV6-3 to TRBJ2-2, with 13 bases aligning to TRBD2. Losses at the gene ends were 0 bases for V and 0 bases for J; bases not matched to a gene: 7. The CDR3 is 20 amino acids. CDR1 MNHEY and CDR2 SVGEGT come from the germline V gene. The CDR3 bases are TGTGCCAGCAGTTACTCGATGGGACTAGCGGGACCCGCGAACACCGGGGAGCTGTTTTTT. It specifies CASSYSMGLAGPANTGELFF.